The clone carrying this T cell receptor beta chain was detected once. This entry is derived from a study of blood T cell repertoires in COVID-19. Study overall: Nucleic acid was either cDNA or gDNA, and it came from T cells, B-cell-depleted T cells, or PBMCs.

As processed by the authors: Estimated nucleated cell counts came from reference gene primer amplification. Produced via immunoSEQ multiplex PCR; TCRdb's table is partial and in-frame only. The V and J calls and the clone size are those of that table, but D and trimming were determined from the DNA. The data show roughly 68,000 clones, around 78% seen once. Sequencing was carried out using peripheral blood. The receptor comes from a woman of 80 years or more with acute or convalescent COVID-19.

The DNA for the CDR3 is TGTGCCAGTAGTCCCTTGACTAGGGCCAATGAGCAGTTCTTC. It yields the protein CASSPLTRANEQFF. The genes are TRBV19 and TRBJ2-1; the D gene is possibly TRBD2 (6 bases). Trimming shortened V by 5 bases and J by 6 bases, and 14 bases separated the two germline ends. Germline assignment: CDR1 LNHDA and CDR2 SQIVND (reference sequence). This CDR3 comprises 14 residues.